Presented here are 29 T cell receptor beta chains from one specimen sequenced in a study of CD8 T cells in Susac syndrome. RNA was extracted with the RNeasy kit, and a quantity of roughly 0.5 to 1 ug was reverse transcribed using random hexamers. TCRdb called the immunoSEQ multiplex PCR reads again in MiXCR, with one record for every CDR3 protein. The profile shows 90,000 or so distinct CDR3 sequences, just under 95% of them singletons. Sequenced sample: CD8+ T cells from PBMCs. These receptors came from a human donor in good health.

The chain couples TRBV7-8 to TRBJ1-6; 8 bases match TRBD1. The CDR3 covers 16 residues. Trimming at V came to 3 bases and at J to 3 bases, leaving 4 bases not matched to a gene. CDR1 SGHVS and CDR2 FQNEAQ come from the germline V gene. The CDR3 spells CASSLDREGYNSPLHF. CDR3 coding DNA: TGTGCCAGCAGCTTGGACAGGGAAGGCTATAATTCACCCCTCCACTTT.

This chain links TRBV29-1 with TRBJ2-7, with a weak D call TRBD2 (6 bases). Germline values: CDR1 SQVTM, CDR2 ANQGSEA. V was clipped by 1 base and J by 0 bases, with 13 bases between them. The CDR3 length is 15 residues. As DNA, the CDR3 is TGCAGCGTTGAAGCCACCGGGAGCAGCTCCTACGAGCAGTACTTC. It is translated as CSVEATGSSSYEQYF.

CDR3 sequence reads: CSVEGYGELFF. CDR3 coding DNA: TGCAGCGTTGAAGGGTACGGGGAGCTGTTTTTT. The genes are TRBV29-1 and TRBJ2-2; D not resolved. This CDR3 spans 11 amino acids. Trimming removed 1 base from V and 7 bases from J, with 4 bases in between. The germline V gene encodes CDR1 SQVTM and CDR2 ANQGSEA.

The V call is TRBV7-8, the J call TRBJ2-3; TRBD2 matches at 11 bases. V shed 6 bases and J 0 bases; nucleotides not matched to a gene: 8. Germline V gene lookup returns CDR1 SGHVS and CDR2 FQNEAQ. The length of the CDR3 is 17 residues. The CDR3 DNA reads TGTGCCAGCAGTAGGCCCCGACTAGCGGGGAGCACAGATACGCAGTATTTT. Protein product: CASSRPRLAGSTDTQYF. The entire variable domain, with the rest obtained from reference TRBV7-8 and TRBJ2-3, is as follows: GAGVSQSPRYKVAKRGQDVALRCDPISGHVSLFWYQQALGQGPEFLTYFQNEAQLDKSGLPSDRFFAERPEGSVSTLKIQRTQQEDSAVYLCASSRPRLAGSTDTQYFGPGTRLTVL.

The chain is built from TRBV7-9 and TRBJ2-3; no clear D gene. CDR3 length equals 8 residues. Germline V gives CDR1 SEHNR, CDR2 FQNEAQ (reference sequence). Here the CDR3 reads CGGDTQYF. The CDR3 nucleotides read TGTGGGGGAGATACGCAGTATTTT.

The V and J genes are TRBV7-8 and TRBJ1-4; D call uncertain. The germline V gene encodes CDR1 SGHVS and CDR2 FQNEAQ. The CDR3 is 15 amino acids. V was pared by 2 bases and J by 4 bases, with 11 bases between. CDR3 region: CASSLTQADNEKLFF. The DNA of the CDR3 is TGTGCCAGCAGCTTAACGCAGGCCGATAATGAAAAACTGTTTTTT. Variable domain in full (rest from reference TRBV7-8 and TRBJ1-4): GAGVSQSPRYKVAKRGQDVALRCDPISGHVSLFWYQQALGQGPEFLTYFQNEAQLDKSGLPSDRFFAERPEGSVSTLKIQRTQQEDSAVYLCASSLTQADNEKLFFGSGTQLSVL.

V is TRBV10-2 and J is TRBJ2-3; 13 bases map to TRBD2. Germline-derived CDR1 and CDR2 are WSHSY and SAAADI. The CDR3 runs to 15 residues. V dropped 3 bases and J dropped 6; count of bases not matched to a gene: 3. CDR3 DNA sequence: TGCGCCAGCAGTGACACTAGCGGGGGGGGCGATACGCAGTATTTT. Translation: CASSDTSGGGDTQYF.

This clonotype came up once. V gene TRBV7-9 combines with J gene TRBJ2-3, with D uncertain. Germline lookup yields CDR1 SEHNR and CDR2 FQNEAQ (reference sequence). The CDR3 contains 12 residues. V dropped 5 bases and J dropped 5 bases, with 8 bases sitting between them. This CDR3 reads CASSPPEDTQYF. The CDR3 DNA reads as TGTGCCAGCAGCCCTCCCGAAGATACGCAGTATTTT.

This clonotype was detected only once. The V and J genes are TRBV15 and TRBJ1-2, with D tentatively TRBD1 (5 bases). V was pared by 1 base and J by 0 bases, with 12 bases between. Germline lookup yields CDR1 LNHNV and CDR2 YYDKDF (reference sequence). This CDR3 comprises 16 residues. For the CDR3, the DNA is TGTGCCACCAGCAGAGGAAGACAGTTCACTAACTATGGCTACACCTTC. Translated: CATSRGRQFTNYGYTF. Combining the CDR3 with reference TRBV15 and TRBJ1-2 gives the whole variable domain DAMVIQNPRYQVTQFGKPVTLSCSQTLNHNVMYWYQQKSSQAPKLLFHYYDKDFNNEADTPDNFQSRRPNTSFCFLDIRSPGLGDTAMYLCATSRGRQFTNYGYTFGSGTRLTVV.

This chain uses TRBV9 with TRBJ2-1, with a weak D call TRBD2 (7 bases). V dropped 0 bases and J dropped 6 bases, with 13 bases sitting between them. The CDR3 spans 15 residues. The germline CDR1 and CDR2 sequences are SGDLS and YYNGEE. DNA of the CDR3: TGTGCCAGCAGCGTAGACGGGGGGCCTTCCAATGAGCAGTTCTTC. Protein: CASSVDGGPSNEQFF. Full variable domain (outside the CDR3, taken from reference TRBV9 and TRBJ2-1): DSGVTQTPKHLITATGQRVTLRCSPRSGDLSVYWYQQSLDQGLQFLIQYYNGEERAKGNILERFSAQQFPDLHSELNLSSLELGDSALYFCASSVDGGPSNEQFFGPGTRLTVL.

CDR3 sequence reads: CASTQPGAGGELFF. The CDR3, as DNA: TGTGCCAGCACCCAACCGGGGGCCGGCGGGGAGCTGTTTTTT. The V and J genes are TRBV5-4 and TRBJ2-2, with D possibly called TRBD1 or TRBD2 (6 bases each). Germline CDR1 reads SGHNT; CDR2 reads YYREEE (reference sequence). The CDR3 loop spans 14 amino acids. V lost 6 bases and J lost 7, with 16 bases in between.

This chain connects TRBV4-1 to TRBJ1-2, with TRBD1 as a possible D gene (5 bases). The V gene lost 1 base and the J gene lost 0 bases, with 9 bases spanning the gap. The CDR3 contains 15 residues. CDR1 is MGHRA, CDR2 YSYEKL, per germline. Here the CDR3 reads CASSQGGPANYGYTF. The DNA for the CDR3 is TGCGCCAGCAGCCAAGGGGGCCCCGCTAACTATGGCTACACCTTC.

The chain uses TRBV9 and TRBJ1-5; the D gene is possibly TRBD1 (5 bases). CDR1 is SGDLS and CDR2 is YYNGEE in the germline V gene. This CDR3 spans 14 amino acids. The V and J ends lost 0 bases and 7 bases respectively, with 11 bases between them. For the CDR3, the DNA is TGTGCCAGCAGCGTAGGAGGGGAAGGCCAGCCCCAGCATTTT. Its translation: CASSVGGEGQPQHF. The full variable domain, its missing parts supplied by reference TRBV9 and TRBJ1-5, is DSGVTQTPKHLITATGQRVTLRCSPRSGDLSVYWYQQSLDQGLQFLIQYYNGEERAKGNILERFSAQQFPDLHSELNLSSLELGDSALYFCASSVGGEGQPQHFGDGTRLSIL.

This clonotype was seen once. This sequence joins TRBV27 and TRBJ2-3, with TRBD2 matching 7 bases. V was pared by 6 bases and J by 3 bases, with 3 bases of the junction left unmatched. This CDR3 spans 13 amino acids. Germline CDR1 and CDR2: MNHEY and SMNVEV (reference sequence). In DNA form, the CDR3 reads TGTGCCAGCAGGGGGGGGAGTACAGATACGCAGTATTTT. It translates to CASRGGSTDTQYF.

The rearrangement joins TRBV7-2 to TRBJ2-3; D not resolved. The length of the CDR3 is 11 residues. V gave up 10 bases and J gave up 4 bases, with 9 bases separating them. CDR1 is SGHTA and CDR2 is FQGNSA in the germline V gene. The CDR3 here is CATAPSDTQYF. The CDR3 DNA sequence: TGTGCCACCGCTCCTTCAGATACGCAGTATTTT.

The CDR3 bases are TGTGCCTGGAGTTGGGGAGGGCGCGAGCAGTACTTC. It encodes CAWSWGGREQYF. This chain links TRBV30 with TRBJ2-7; 7 nucleotides align to TRBD2. The CDR3 length is 12 residues. Losses at the gene ends were 2 bases for V and 6 bases for J; bases not matched to a gene: 4. In germline, CDR1 is GTSNPN, CDR2 SVGIG (reference sequence).

The gene calls are TRBV3-1 and TRBJ1-5, with D unresolved. Germline V gene data show CDR1 as LGHDT and CDR2 as YNNKEL (reference sequence). Trimming stripped 0 bases from V and 10 bases from J, with 10 bases between. The CDR3 totals 13 residues. DNA for the CDR3: TGTGCCAGCAGCCAAGATCCAATGGAACCCCAGCATTTT. Residues: CASSQDPMEPQHF.

This clonotype occurred a few times. V usage is TRBV27 and J usage is TRBJ2-7; 7 bases are a match to TRBD2. Germline values: CDR1 MNHEY, CDR2 SMNVEV (reference sequence). The CDR3 is made up of 13 amino acids. Trimming removed 5 bases from V and 4 bases from J; junction bases left unmatched: 5. CDR3 residues: CASSPRGGYEQYF. The CDR3 region has the DNA TGTGCCAGCAGTCCACGCGGGGGATACGAGCAGTACTTC.

The gene calls are TRBV7-2 and TRBJ1-2; possible D gene TRBD1, 5 bases. The CDR3 runs 17 residues. Germline V gene sequence: CDR1 SGHTA, CDR2 FQGNSA. V shed 5 bases and J shed 1 base, with 20 bases lying between them. This CDR3 reads CASSPPGVAIINYGYTF. The CDR3 nucleotides read TGTGCCAGCAGCCCCCCGGGGGTAGCCATCATTAACTATGGCTACACCTTC. The variable domain in full, with the rest retrieved from reference TRBV7-2 and TRBJ1-2, is GAGVSQSPSNKVTEKGKDVELRCDPISGHTALYWYRQSLGQGLEFLIYFQGNSAPDKSGLPSDRFSAERTGGSVSTLTIQRTQQEDSAVYLCASSPPGVAIINYGYTFGSGTRLTVV.

CDR3 bases: TGTGCCAGTGACAGGTACACCGGGGAGCTGTTTTTT. This encodes CASDRYTGELFF. The rearrangement links TRBV19 to TRBJ2-2; TRBD1 might be the D (6 bases). Trimming pared 8 bases from V and 3 bases from J, leaving 7 bases between. CDR3 length: 12 amino acids. Germline assignment: CDR1 LNHDA and CDR2 SQIVND (reference sequence).

The chain combines TRBV6-1 with TRBJ2-2; perhaps TRBD2 as D (5 bases). Germline-derived CDR1 and CDR2 are MNHNS and SASEGT. Between the trimmed V and J ends, which lost 2 bases and 5 bases, there was a span of 15 bases. The CDR3 loop spans 16 amino acids. Here the CDR3 reads CASSEKGGRVTGELFF. The CDR3 DNA reads as TGTGCCAGCAGTGAAAAAGGAGGACGTGTGACCGGGGAGCTGTTTTTT.

The chain joins TRBV7-6 to TRBJ2-2; 7 bases match TRBD1. CDR1 and CDR2 (germline): SGHVS, FNYEAQ. V lost 1 base, J lost 4 bases, and 6 bases stayed unmatched. The CDR3 has 16 residues. The chain's CDR3 is CASSLGGGRATGELFF. CDR3 nucleotide sequence: TGTGCCAGCAGCTTAGGAGGGGGCCGTGCCACCGGGGAGCTGTTTTTT.

The chain uses TRBV9 and TRBJ2-1; TRBD2 matches at 13 bases. The CDR3 consists of 15 residues. V lost 3 bases, J lost 7 bases, and 4 bases stayed unmatched. Looked up from germline, CDR1 is SGDLS and CDR2 is YYNGEE. The CDR3: CASSGGGLAGNEQFF. In DNA form, the CDR3 reads TGTGCCAGCAGCGGCGGGGGACTAGCGGGAAATGAGCAGTTCTTC.

Here the CDR3 reads CASTGSGANVLTF. The CDR3 nucleotides are TGTGCCAGCACGGGGTCTGGGGCCAACGTCCTGACTTTC. The chain has TRBV2 and TRBJ2-6; D possibly corresponds to TRBD2 (5 bases). The CDR3 runs to 13 residues. From germline, CDR1 is SNHLY and CDR2 FYNNEI. Trimming removed 7 bases from V and 1 base from J, with 5 bases in between.

This chain connects TRBV7-9 to TRBJ2-7; D perhaps matches TRBD1 (6 bases). Germline CDR1 is SEHNR and CDR2 is FQNEAQ (reference sequence). The CDR3 extends over 17 amino acids. The V gene lost 3 bases and the J gene lost 1 base, with 19 bases spanning the gap. DNA for the CDR3: TGTGCCAGCAGCTTTCCCGAACAGGGTGATATGTCCTACGAGCAGTACTTC. Its translation is CASSFPEQGDMSYEQYF.

The chain carries TRBV20-1 and TRBJ2-3; TRBD2 matches at 12 bases. The V gene end was trimmed by 6 bases and the J gene end by 2 bases; junction bases not matched to a gene: 9. The CDR3 covers 16 residues. CDR1 is DFQATT and CDR2 is SNEGSKA in the germline V gene (reference sequence). The CDR3 protein is CSAPTSGGFFTDTQYF. CDR3 sequence (DNA): TGCAGTGCCCCCACTAGCGGGGGGTTTTTCACAGATACGCAGTATTTT.

The V gene is TRBV11-1, the J gene TRBJ2-5; D is ambiguous. Trimming shortened V by 2 bases and J by 3 bases, and 4 bases separated the two germline ends. Looked up from germline, CDR1 is SGHAT and CDR2 is FQDESV (reference sequence). The CDR3 is made up of 12 amino acids. CDR3 sequence: CASSLKEETQYF. CDR3 nucleotides: TGTGCCAGCAGCTTAAAAGAAGAGACCCAGTACTTC. Looking up the rest from reference TRBV11-1 and TRBJ2-5 gives the full variable domain: EAEVAQSPRYKITEKSQAVAFWCDPISGHATLYWYRQILGQGPELLVQFQDESVVDDSQLPKDRFSAERLKGVDSTLKIQPAELGDSAMYLCASSLKEETQYFGPGTRLLVL.

The V call is TRBV5-6, the J call TRBJ2-1; D not resolved. V was cut by 0 bases and J by 2 bases, with 6 bases left in between. The CDR3 runs to 14 residues. The V gene's germline CDR1 is SGHDT and CDR2 YYEEEE. The CDR3 coding sequence is TGTGCCAGCAGCTTGGGGACGACCTACAATGAGCAGTTCTTC. Its protein product is CASSLGTTYNEQFF.

The V call is TRBV12-3 or TRBV12-4, the J call TRBJ1-3, with D possibly being TRBD1 (5 bases). V gave up 6 bases and J gave up 5 bases, with 20 bases separating them. This CDR3 has 16 amino acids. For the CDR3, the DNA is TGTGCCAGCAGCCGCATTACAGGAAGCCTTAGAAACACCATATATTTT. Translated, it gives CASSRITGSLRNTIYF.